The 28 T cell receptor beta chains given below trace back to one sample, sequenced in a study of CD8 T cells in Susac syndrome. The authors reverse transcribed roughly 0.5 to 1 ug RNA with random hexamers. TCRdb analysed the immunoSEQ multiplex PCR reads with MiXCR anew, one entry per CDR3 protein. Among fewer than 350,000 distinct CDR3 sequences listed, roughly 85% were seen once. The specimen sequenced was CD8+ T cells from PBMCs. The origin of the receptors is a human donor with multiple sclerosis.

This clonotype was counted once. The V and J genes are TRBV27 and TRBJ2-1; no definite D call. Trimming pared 4 bases from V and 4 bases from J, leaving 11 bases between. The CDR3 totals 14 residues. The germline CDR1 and CDR2 sequences are MNHEY and SMNVEV (reference sequence). The CDR3: CASSSLGDYNEQFF. As DNA, the CDR3 is TGTGCCAGCAGTTCCCTTGGGGATTACAATGAGCAGTTCTTC.

The chain employs TRBV4-1 and TRBJ2-1, with 14 nucleotides matching TRBD2. CDR3 length: 16 residues. CDR1 is MGHRA, CDR2 YSYEKL, per germline. Trimming cost V 3 bases and J 8 bases; bases outside gene matches: 6. The CDR3, as DNA: TGCGCCAGCAGCCAGACCGGGACTAGCGGGAGCTATGAGCAGTTCTTC. Translation: CASSQTGTSGSYEQFF.

The V gene is TRBV7-4, the J gene TRBJ2-3, with 9 bases matching TRBD2. V lost 2 bases and J lost 6; bases outside the gene matches: 9. Germline V gives CDR1 SGHVT, CDR2 SQSDAQ. This CDR3 spans 16 amino acids. As DNA, the CDR3 is TGTGCCAGCAGCTTACGACTAGCGGAGTATGGGGATACGCAGTATTTT. Translated, it gives CASSLRLAEYGDTQYF.

V and J are TRBV7-9 and TRBJ2-1; tentatively, D is TRBD2 (6 bases). The CDR3 spans 15 residues. V shed 1 base and J shed 4 bases, with 11 bases lying between them. Germline V gene sequence: CDR1 SEHNR, CDR2 FQNEAQ (reference sequence). In nucleotides, the CDR3 is TGTGCCAGCAGCTTAGTTATAGGAGGGTACAATGAGCAGTTCTTC. Protein product: CASSLVIGGYNEQFF.

The chain uses TRBV9 and TRBJ1-1, with 9 bases fitting TRBD1. Germline lookup yields CDR1 SGDLS and CDR2 YYNGEE. The CDR3 sequence is 13 residues long. The V gene end was trimmed by 7 bases and the J gene end by 5 bases; junction bases not matched to a gene: 6. As DNA, the CDR3 is TGTGCCAGCGCGCCGGGACAGGGTACTGAAGCTTTCTTT. It specifies CASAPGQGTEAFF.

This chain connects TRBV12-3 or TRBV12-4 to TRBJ1-2; a weak D match, TRBD1 (5 bases). V gave up 1 base and J gave up 2 bases, with 14 bases separating them. The CDR3 loop spans 16 amino acids. DNA for the CDR3: TGTGCCAGCAGTTTAGTCGAGACAGCCTCGAACTATGGCTACACCTTC. Translated, it gives CASSLVETASNYGYTF.

V gene TRBV3-1 combines with J gene TRBJ2-2; 11 positions agree with TRBD2. There are 17 residues in the CDR3. From germline, CDR1 is LGHDT and CDR2 YNNKEL (reference sequence). Trimming at V came to 5 bases and at J to 2 bases, leaving 7 bases not matched to a gene. CDR3 sequence reads: CASSVIGTSGNTGELFF. DNA of the CDR3: TGTGCCAGCAGCGTGATAGGGACTAGCGGTAACACCGGGGAGCTGTTTTTT.

This chain uses TRBV14 with TRBJ1-1; weak D call: TRBD1 (5 bases). V lost 0 bases to trimming and J lost 0 bases, with 11 bases between them. The CDR3 consists of 16 residues. Germline values: CDR1 SGHDN, CDR2 FVKESK. The CDR3, as DNA: TGTGCCAGCAGCCAAGACCATGGCAGGGTGAACACTGAAGCTTTCTTT. It translates to CASSQDHGRVNTEAFF. Full variable domain (missing parts from reference TRBV14 and TRBJ1-1): EAGVTQFPSHSVIEKGQTVTLRCDPISGHDNLYWYRRVMGKEIKFLLHFVKESKQDESGMPNNRFLAERTGGTYSTLKVQPAELEDSGVYFCASSQDHGRVNTEAFFGQGTRLTVV.

This clonotype has more than one count but fewer than ten. The chain combines TRBV7-9 with TRBJ2-7, with 11 bases identical to TRBD2. The CDR3 consists of 17 residues. Per germline, CDR1 SEHNR and CDR2 FQNEAQ (reference sequence). V was pared by 2 bases and J by 6 bases, with 12 bases of the junction left unmatched. The CDR3 nucleotides read TGTGCCAGCAGCTTAACTAGCGGGAGAGGGAATCCAGGCGAGCAGTACTTC. Its translation is CASSLTSGRGNPGEQYF.

V and J are TRBV4-3 and TRBJ2-3, with D perhaps matching TRBD1 (6 bases). CDR3 length equals 15 residues. V lost 0 bases and J lost 2, with 9 bases in between. From germline, CDR1 is LGHNA and CDR2 YSLEER. The CDR3 coding sequence is TGCGCCAGCAGCCAAGAACAGGGCCTCACAGATACGCAGTATTTT. Residues: CASSQEQGLTDTQYF.

The chain uses TRBV27 and TRBJ2-1, with D possibly TRBD2 on 5 matching bases. In germline, CDR1 is MNHEY, CDR2 SMNVEV (reference sequence). CDR3 size: 15 residues. V lost 7 bases and J 4 bases, leaving 17 bases between the germline ends. In DNA, the CDR3 is TGTGCCAGCATCCGGTACCCCGGGGTATACAATGAGCAGTTCTTC. It is translated as CASIRYPGVYNEQFF.

This sequence joins TRBV7-9 and TRBJ2-5, with D hard to call. The CDR3 extends over 16 amino acids. CDR1 is SEHNR and CDR2 is FQNEAQ in the germline V gene (reference sequence). Trimming took 7 bases from V and 7 from J, leaving 25 bases between them. This CDR3 reads CASNALERARLWTQYF. The CDR3 nucleotides are TGTGCCAGCAATGCCTTGGAAAGGGCCCGATTATGGACCCAGTACTTC.

The V call is TRBV24-1, the J call TRBJ1-5, with D possibly TRBD1 on 5 matching bases. Germline V CDR1 and CDR2: KGHDR, SFDVKD. Trimming took off 3 bases at V and 5 bases at J, with 19 bases between the two ends. The CDR3 contains 17 residues. In DNA form, the CDR3 reads TGTGCCACCAGTGATAATCGGCAGGGCACCAGGGATCAGCCCCAGCATTTT. The encoded protein is CATSDNRQGTRDQPQHF.

This clonotype was counted only a few times. J is TRBJ2-7 and V is TRBV4-3; 7 bases agree with TRBD2. The CDR3 loop spans 15 amino acids. Germline assignment: CDR1 LGHNA and CDR2 YSLEER. Unmatched junction bases numbered 3, after V lost 1 base and J lost 0 bases. The CDR3 spells CASSQGSGLSYEQYF. In DNA form, the CDR3 reads TGCGCCAGCAGCCAAGGTAGCGGGCTCTCCTACGAGCAGTACTTC.

This clonotype has only one observation. V usage is TRBV11-2 and J usage is TRBJ2-3, with TRBD2 identical over 9 bases. Trimming took 5 bases from V and 5 from J; bases not matched to a gene: 8. This CDR3 has 15 residues. The germline V gene has CDR1 SGHAT and CDR2 FQNNGV. The CDR3 DNA follows: TGTGCCAGCAGCACCGGACTAGCGATGGAAGATACGCAGTATTTT. Its translation: CASSTGLAMEDTQYF. The entire variable domain, with the rest obtained from reference TRBV11-2 and TRBJ2-3, is as follows: EAGVAQSPRYKIIEKRQSVAFWCNPISGHATLYWYQQILGQGPKLLIQFQNNGVVDDSQLPKDRFSAERLKGVDSTLKIQPAKLEDSAVYLCASSTGLAMEDTQYFGPGTRLTVL.

The CDR3 reads CSARALAVNTDTQYF. The CDR3 region has the DNA TGCAGTGCTAGAGCACTAGCGGTAAACACAGATACGCAGTATTTT. V gene TRBV20-1 combines with J gene TRBJ2-3, with 8 positions matching TRBD2. The CDR3 has 15 residues. Per germline, CDR1 DFQATT and CDR2 SNEGSKA (reference sequence). With 1 base clipped from V and 2 bases from J, the junction kept 5 bases outside the gene matches.

The chain employs TRBV27 and TRBJ2-7; 7 bases match TRBD2. V lost 1 base and J lost 0; bases outside the gene matches: 9. The CDR3 spans 17 residues. Germline V gene lookup returns CDR1 MNHEY and CDR2 SMNVEV (reference sequence). CDR3: CASSLYPSGTFSYEQYF. The CDR3 coding sequence is TGTGCCAGCAGTTTATATCCCAGCGGGACCTTCTCCTACGAGCAGTACTTC.

Turning to this clonotype: The junction does not match germline at one end; this may be a read error. This chain connects TRBV4-3 to TRBJ2-7; 10 nucleotides agree with TRBD1. CDR3 size: 14 residues. Germline values: CDR1 LGHNA, CDR2 YSLEER. The CDR3 bases are TGCGCCAGCAGCCAACGGGACAGGGGTTACGAGCGGTACTTC. This codes for CASSQRDRGYERYF.

V gene TRBV4-3 combines with J gene TRBJ2-7; D remains unclear. Germline CDR1 reads LGHNA; CDR2 reads YSLEER. The CDR3 sequence is 17 residues long. The ends were cut back, 4 bases at V and 2 bases at J, with 21 bases in the middle. The chain's CDR3 is CASSLGAKINGAYEQYF. In nucleotides, the CDR3 is TGCGCCAGCAGCCTAGGAGCGAAGATAAATGGGGCCTACGAGCAGTACTTC.

The chain uses TRBV6-5 and TRBJ1-5; no reliable D call. Per the germline V gene, CDR1 is MNHEY and CDR2 is SVGAGI. V was pared by 5 bases and J by 0 bases, with 11 bases between. This CDR3 is 15 amino acids long. This CDR3 reads CASSAGQYSNQPQHF. CDR3 DNA sequence: TGTGCCAGCAGTGCGGGTCAATATAGCAATCAGCCCCAGCATTTT.

V and J are TRBV4-3 and TRBJ2-4, with TRBD2 matching 8 bases. This CDR3 has 16 residues. Trimming at V came to 0 bases and at J to 8 bases, leaving 9 bases not matched to a gene. CDR1 LGHNA and CDR2 YSLEER come from the germline V gene. CDR3 protein: CASSQDTGGAGDIQYF. The CDR3 DNA reads as TGCGCCAGCAGCCAAGATACGGGGGGGGCGGGCGACATTCAGTACTTC.

V is TRBV28 and J is TRBJ1-2; 9 bases agree with TRBD1. Germline lookup yields CDR1 MDHEN and CDR2 SYDVKM. There are 15 residues in the CDR3. The trim removed 7 bases at V and 6 bases at J, leaving 12 bases unmatched. CDR3 bases: TGTGCCAGCAAAGCCCGTACCGGGACAGGGAATGGCTACACCTTC. Translation: CASKARTGTGNGYTF.

The V and J genes are TRBV24-1 and TRBJ2-7, with 8 bases fitting TRBD1. From germline, CDR1 is KGHDR and CDR2 SFDVKD. The CDR3 has 15 residues. V was clipped by 4 bases and J by 3 bases; unmatched bases: 7. The CDR3 reads CATSDWTGNGYEQYF. The CDR3 nucleotides read TGTGCCACCAGTGACTGGACAGGGAATGGCTACGAGCAGTACTTC.

The chain employs TRBV28 and TRBJ1-2, with TRBD1 matching 7 bases. Unmatched junction bases numbered 4, after V lost 6 bases and J lost 3 bases. Germline V lookup: CDR1 MDHEN, CDR2 SYDVKM. The CDR3 has 13 residues. CDR3 coding DNA: TGTGCCAGCAGACTTACAGGGGACTATGGCTACACCTTC. This sequence encodes CASRLTGDYGYTF.

The V call is TRBV20-1, the J call TRBJ2-7; D might be TRBD1 or TRBD2, each matching 7 bases. CDR3 size: 13 residues. CDR1 is DFQATT, CDR2 SNEGSKA, per germline (reference sequence). Trimming removed 5 bases from V and 4 bases from J, with 15 bases in between. The CDR3 coding sequence is TGCAGTGCTTTCTGGGAGGGGGCTTACGAGCAGTACTTC. Its translation is CSAFWEGAYEQYF.

The rearrangement uses TRBV5-4 and TRBJ1-3, with D perhaps TRBD1 (6 bases). Germline V gene data show CDR1 as SGHNT and CDR2 as YYREEE (reference sequence). Trimming cost V 0 bases and J 2 bases, with 12 bases left between them. CDR3 length: 16 amino acids. Written as DNA, the CDR3 is TGTGCCAGCAGCTTGGAGTGGGCAGGGGCTGGAAACACCATATATTTT. Translating gives CASSLEWAGAGNTIYF.

V usage is TRBV6-2 or TRBV6-3 and J usage is TRBJ2-1; D gene unclear. Germline values: CDR1 MNHEY, CDR2 SVGEGT. This CDR3 spans 14 amino acids. Trimming left V 4 bases short and J 2 bases short, with 9 bases between. The CDR3 sequence: CASSFRRAYNEQFF. CDR3 bases: TGTGCCAGCAGTTTCCGTCGCGCCTACAATGAGCAGTTCTTC.

The chain is built from TRBV18 and TRBJ1-2; D is unclear. V shed 2 bases and J shed 4 bases, with 8 bases lying between them. The germline CDR1 and CDR2 sequences are KGHSH and LQKENI. The CDR3 runs to 13 residues. The CDR3 reads CASSPEGSYGYTF. CDR3 sequence (DNA): TGTGCCAGCTCACCAGAGGGAAGCTATGGCTACACCTTC.